The 20 T cell receptor beta chains listed next were all sequenced from one sample in a study of CD8 T cell repertoires and HIV-1 epitope variants. Data came from immunoSEQ multiplex PCR; TCRdb stores just in-frame clones and leaves some out. The data hold 7,300 or so clones, with 50% to 70% observed a single time. No cognate antigen is known for these TCRs. The material sequenced was cultured CD8+ T cells derived from PBMCs. The receptors were gathered from a male donor with HIV.

V is TRBV11-2 and J is TRBJ2-3; unclear D gene. The CDR3 loop spans 14 amino acids. V shed 2 bases and J shed 1 base, with 7 bases lying between them. Germline CDR1 reads SGHAT; CDR2 reads FQNNGV. CDR3 DNA: TGTGCCAGCAGCTTAAATGGGGGCACAGATACGCAGTATTTT. It yields the protein CASSLNGGTDTQYF.

V gene TRBV25-1 combines with J gene TRBJ1-2; a weak D match, TRBD1 (6 bases). Looked up from germline, CDR1 is MGHDK and CDR2 is SYGVNS. V gave up 2 bases and J gave up 4 bases, with 14 bases separating them. The CDR3 loop spans 15 amino acids. CDR3 protein: CASSEGPRGGYGYTF. For the CDR3, the DNA is TGTGCCAGCAGTGAAGGCCCCAGGGGAGGCTATGGCTACACCTTC.

V and J are TRBV10-3 and TRBJ1-1; TRBD1 is a possible D gene (6 bases). The CDR3 runs 14 residues. Trimming stripped 3 bases from V and 4 bases from J, with 12 bases between. In germline, CDR1 is ENHRY, CDR2 SYGVKD. CDR3 region: CAISEEGGGTEAFF. CDR3 DNA sequence: TGTGCCATCAGTGAAGAGGGAGGGGGCACTGAAGCTTTCTTT.

The chain links TRBV9 to TRBJ1-4, with TRBD1 identical over 9 bases. Germline CDR1 and CDR2: SGDLS and YYNGEE. The CDR3 loop spans 15 amino acids. Germline trimming cut 3 bases from V and 5 bases from J; bases unmatched to any gene: 5. CDR3 nucleotide sequence: TGTGCCAGCAGCGCGACCGGGACAGGGAATGAAAAACTGTTTTTT. Translation: CASSATGTGNEKLFF. Full variable domain (outside the CDR3, taken from reference TRBV9 and TRBJ1-4): DSGVTQTPKHLITATGQRVTLRCSPRSGDLSVYWYQQSLDQGLQFLIQYYNGEERAKGNILERFSAQQFPDLHSELNLSSLELGDSALYFCASSATGTGNEKLFFGSGTQLSVL.

V gene TRBV28 combines with J gene TRBJ1-1; D is ambiguous. The germline gives CDR1 MDHEN, CDR2 SYDVKM. The CDR3 is made up of 15 amino acids. V was clipped by 1 base and J by 2 bases, with 11 bases between them. The CDR3 sequence is CASSLLSGTNTEAFF. The CDR3 nucleotides read TGTGCCAGCAGTTTATTGTCAGGAACTAACACTGAAGCTTTCTTT.

This clone was recorded once. The chain uses TRBV7-8 and TRBJ2-5, with D uncertain. This CDR3 is built from 16 residues. The germline CDR1 and CDR2 sequences are SGHVS and FQNEAQ. V was pared by 2 bases and J by 7 bases, with 20 bases between. CDR3 sequence: CASSLKGDAFTGTQYF. The CDR3 DNA follows: TGTGCCAGCAGCTTAAAAGGAGACGCCTTCACGGGGACCCAGTACTTC.

V is TRBV28 and J is TRBJ2-1, with D tentatively TRBD1 (5 bases). Trimming cost V 1 base and J 0 bases, with 10 bases left between them. Germline V gene lookup returns CDR1 MDHEN and CDR2 SYDVKM. The length of the CDR3 is 16 residues. CDR3 sequence (DNA): TGTGCCAGCAGTTTATACCAGGGAAGCTCCTACAATGAGCAGTTCTTC. It is translated as CASSLYQGSSYNEQFF.

This clone is labeled as medium-sized. V gene TRBV27 combines with J gene TRBJ2-2; 11 nucleotides match TRBD2. Germline V CDR1 and CDR2: MNHEY, SMNVEV (reference sequence). This CDR3 has 18 amino acids. The trim removed 3 bases at V and 2 bases at J, leaving 8 bases unmatched. The chain's CDR3 is CASSFTTSGNLNTGELFF. The CDR3 DNA is TGTGCCAGCAGTTTTACGACTAGCGGGAACTTAAACACCGGGGAGCTGTTTTTT.

This chain connects TRBV4-3 to TRBJ2-2; no clear D gene. This CDR3 spans 17 amino acids. V dropped 2 bases and J dropped 4 bases, with 17 bases sitting between them. Germline CDR1 and CDR2: LGHNA and YSLEER. For the CDR3, the DNA is TGCGCCAGCAGCCAATCTCGTCTCACGCAGACCACCGGGGAGCTGTTTTTT. Translating it yields CASSQSRLTQTTGELFF.

V gene TRBV7-2 combines with J gene TRBJ2-1; a possible D gene is TRBD2 (7 bases). V gave up 8 bases and J gave up 8 bases, with 22 bases separating them. The CDR3 has 15 amino acids. Germline assignment: CDR1 SGHTA and CDR2 FQGNSA. The CDR3 DNA reads as TGTGCCAGCCGGGCGGGGGCCTGGGGTAATTATGAGCAGTTCTTC. It yields the protein CASRAGAWGNYEQFF.

This clone is termed medium-sized (0.01 to 0.1%). The J gene is TRBJ2-2, the V gene TRBV11-3; D gene uncertain. The V gene lost 3 bases and the J gene lost 5 bases, with 7 bases spanning the gap. Germline V gene data show CDR1 as SGHNT and CDR2 as YENEEA. The CDR3 spans 13 residues. CDR3 loop: CASSFRRTGELFF. The CDR3 DNA reads as TGTGCCAGCAGCTTTAGAAGGACCGGGGAGCTGTTTTTT.

The chain links TRBV27 to TRBJ2-7; 7 nucleotides line up with TRBD1. Germline V lookup: CDR1 MNHEY, CDR2 SMNVEV (reference sequence). With 0 bases clipped from V and 0 bases from J, the junction kept 2 bases outside the gene matches. The CDR3 has 15 amino acids. CDR3 bases: TGTGCCAGCAGTTTATCGGGGACAGACTCCTACGAGCAGTACTTC. Encoded protein: CASSLSGTDSYEQYF.

The chain carries TRBV5-1 and TRBJ2-7; D gene uncertain. The CDR3 contains 13 residues. Germline V gene lookup returns CDR1 SGHRS and CDR2 YFSETQ. Trimming shortened V by 0 bases and J by 3 bases, and 7 bases separated the two germline ends. The CDR3 spells CASSLAVSYEQYF. For the CDR3, the DNA is TGCGCCAGCAGCTTGGCTGTCAGCTACGAGCAGTACTTC. The full variable domain, completed using reference TRBV5-1 and TRBJ2-7, is KAGVTQTPRYLIKTRGQQVTLSCSPISGHRSVSWYQQTPGQGLQFLFEYFSETQRNKGNFPGRFSGRQFSNSRSEMNVSTLELGDSALYLCASSLAVSYEQYFGPGTRLTVT.

CDR3 in amino acids: CASSTTGYLNEQFF. DNA of the CDR3: TGTGCCAGCAGCACCACAGGGTACCTGAATGAGCAGTTCTTC. The rearrangement uses TRBV9 and TRBJ2-1; a possible D gene is TRBD1 (6 bases). CDR1 is SGDLS and CDR2 is YYNGEE in the germline V gene. Trimming shortened V by 4 bases and J by 7 bases, and 15 bases separated the two germline ends. This CDR3 is built from 14 residues.

This chain links TRBV28 with TRBJ2-5; D possibly corresponds to TRBD1 (6 bases). Trimming stripped 3 bases from V and 4 bases from J, with 12 bases between. The germline gives CDR1 MDHEN, CDR2 SYDVKM. The CDR3 covers 14 residues. The CDR3 is CASSFRGRGETQYF. The DNA of the CDR3 is TGTGCCAGCAGTTTTCGCGGCAGGGGAGAGACCCAGTACTTC.

The rearrangement uses TRBV28 and TRBJ1-5; 11 nucleotides match TRBD1. Germline loops: CDR1 MDHEN, CDR2 SYDVKM. The CDR3 runs 15 residues. Trimming cost V 4 bases and J 7 bases; bases outside gene matches: 6. The CDR3 DNA reads as TGTGCCAGCAGTTCGGGACAGGGGGTAACACAGCCCCAGCATTTT. It encodes CASSSGQGVTQPQHF. The full variable domain, completed using reference TRBV28 and TRBJ1-5, is DVKVTQSSRYLVKRTGEKVFLECVQDMDHENMFWYRQDPGLGLRLIYFSYDVKMKEKGDIPEGYSVSREKKERFSLILESASTNQTSMYLCASSSGQGVTQPQHFGDGTRLSIL.

The sample holds a few counts of this clone. The V gene is TRBV4-2, the J gene TRBJ2-5, with D possibly TRBD2 on 5 matching bases. The germline V gene has CDR1 LGHNA and CDR2 YNFKEQ. The CDR3 has 15 amino acids. V gave up 5 bases and J gave up 2 bases, with 15 bases separating them. The CDR3, as DNA: TGTGCCAGCAGCTCCGCCGGGATAGATCAAGAGACCCAGTACTTC. Its protein is CASSSAGIDQETQYF.

The chain is built from TRBV5-4 and TRBJ2-7; 10 nucleotides line up with TRBD2. The ends lost 4 bases at V and 3 bases at J; junction bases unmatched: 13. Looked up from germline, CDR1 is SGHNT and CDR2 is YYREEE (reference sequence). The CDR3 contains 17 residues. The CDR3 sequence is CASSANTGTSAYYEQYF. In DNA form, the CDR3 reads TGTGCCAGCAGCGCGAATACCGGGACTAGCGCCTACTACGAGCAGTACTTC.

This clone showed up just a few times. The chain uses TRBV19 and TRBJ1-5; D is unresolved. Germline-derived CDR1 and CDR2 are LNHDA and SQIVND (reference sequence). The CDR3 has 11 residues. V lost 6 bases and J 5 bases, leaving 5 bases between the germline ends. CDR3 bases: TGTGCCAGTAGAGGAGATCAGCCCCAGCATTTT. Its protein product is CASRGDQPQHF.

V is TRBV28 and J is TRBJ2-3; D uncertain. The V end was cut by 2 bases, the J end by 2 bases, with 2 bases between. The CDR3 is 12 residues long. Germline CDR1 MDHEN, CDR2 SYDVKM. CDR3 amino acids: CASSLHTDTQYF. CDR3 bases: TGTGCCAGCAGTTTACACACAGATACGCAGTATTTT.